This T cell receptor (beta chain) was profiled in a study of cytomegalovirus exposure and HLA in healthy donors. Study-wide findings and caveats: Per published reports, the classifier diagnosed cytomegalovirus status with high specificity and sensitivity. It was confirmed in vitro that a few of the CMV-associated chains were specific for CMV antigens.

As concerns this clone: The antigen remains undetermined.

Germline lookup yields CDR1 LGHNA and CDR2 YNFKEQ. The CDR3 totals 16 residues. Trimming shortened V by 0 bases and J by 8 bases, and 17 bases separated the two germline ends. With 60 Vbeta and 13 Jbeta primers, the PCR was carried out. Assay: immunoSEQ multiplex PCR; the TCRdb copy retains only in-frame clones and omits some. The data hold about 130,000 clones, with 84% observed a single time. Material for sequencing was PBMCs. This TCR derives from a man in his forties or fifties in good health and CMV-seronegative. V usage is TRBV4-2 and J usage is TRBJ2-4, with a possible D match to TRBD2 (7 bases). The CDR3 here is CASSQEGGGAADIQYF. The CDR3 DNA follows: TGTGCCAGCAGCCAAGAAGGGGGAGGGGCGGCGGACATTCAGTACTTC.